The 28 T cell receptor beta chains given below trace back to one sample, sequenced in a study of blood T cell repertoires in COVID-19. Some clones are missing from TCRdb's copy, which holds only in-frame ones; the method was immunoSEQ multiplex PCR. The top ten clones hold over 1% of a sample with about 51,000 clones, 86% of them seen once. Sequencing input: peripheral blood. Receptors originate from a man aged 55 to 70 with acute or convalescent COVID-19.

The V gene is TRBV3-1 (or the pseudogene TRBV3-2), the J gene TRBJ2-3; 12 bases match TRBD2. The V segment lost 4 bases and the J segment 0 bases; nucleotides outside the gene matches: 14. This CDR3 has 20 residues. Germline CDR1 reads LGHDT; CDR2 reads YNNKEL (reference sequence). As DNA, the CDR3 is TGTGCCAGCAGCCGCGACCCTTCTAGCGGGGGGGAGACTAGCACAGATACGCAGTATTTT. Protein product: CASSRDPSSGGETSTDTQYF.

The chain joins TRBV3-1 (or the pseudogene TRBV3-2) to TRBJ2-3; TRBD1 agrees at 7 bases. The germline CDR1 and CDR2 sequences are LGHDT and YNNKEL (reference sequence). V trimming: 2 bases; J trimming: 0 bases; junction bases outside the gene matches: 8. The CDR3 length is 17 residues. The CDR3 loop is CASSQWFRDRSTDTQYF. The CDR3 nucleotides read TGTGCCAGCAGCCAATGGTTCCGGGACAGAAGCACAGATACGCAGTATTTT.

The chain joins TRBV6-4 to TRBJ2-1, with 10 bases identical to TRBD1. CDR1 and CDR2 from the germline V gene are MRHNA and SNTAGT. Trimming removed 3 bases from V and 9 bases from J; junction bases left unmatched: 8. The CDR3 is 15 residues long. The CDR3 DNA sequence: TGTGCCAGCAGTGAACGACAGGGGGCATCTAGTGAGCAGTTCTTC. This sequence encodes CASSERQGASSEQFF.

This clone showed up just once. J is TRBJ2-3 and V is TRBV2; tentatively, D is TRBD2 (5 bases). V dropped 7 bases and J dropped 1 base, with 9 bases sitting between them. In germline, CDR1 is SNHLY, CDR2 FYNNEI. The CDR3 has 13 residues. The DNA of the CDR3 is TGTGCCAGCACGAGGGAAGGCACAGATACGCAGTATTTT. It translates to CASTREGTDTQYF.

The V call is TRBV7-2, the J call TRBJ1-2; unclear D gene. CDR3 length: 11 residues. Germline CDR1 SGHTA, CDR2 FQGNSA. Trimming pared 5 bases from V and 5 bases from J, leaving 6 bases between. The CDR3, as DNA: TGTGCCAGCAGCCGGGAATATGGCTACACCTTC. Amino acids: CASSREYGYTF.

V is TRBV19 and J is TRBJ1-2; D is possibly TRBD1 (6 bases). The germline CDR1 and CDR2 sequences are LNHDA and SQIVND (reference sequence). The CDR3 spans 14 residues. V lost 3 bases and J 4 bases, leaving 12 bases between the germline ends. DNA for the CDR3: TGTGCCAGTAGTATGACCAGGGGTCTCTATGGCTACACCTTC. Its protein product is CASSMTRGLYGYTF.

V is TRBV4-1 and J is TRBJ2-7, with D possibly being TRBD2 (5 bases). Germline lookup yields CDR1 MGHRA and CDR2 YSYEKL. Trimming took off 5 bases at V and 1 base at J, with 18 bases between the two ends. The CDR3 spans 16 residues. The CDR3 sequence: CASSDTPGVPSYEQYF. CDR3 sequence (DNA): TGCGCCAGCAGCGACACTCCCGGGGTCCCTTCCTACGAGCAGTACTTC.

The chain is built from TRBV5-5 and TRBJ1-5; D is perhaps TRBD1 (5 bases). The germline V and J ends were trimmed by 3 bases and 3 bases, with 13 bases remaining between them. Germline CDR1 reads SGHKS; CDR2 reads YYEKEE (reference sequence). This CDR3 is built from 15 residues. CDR3 sequence (DNA): TGTGCCAGCAGCTCTTTCGACAGATTCAATCAGCCCCAGCATTTT. This translates into CASSSFDRFNQPQHF.

The rearrangement uses TRBV28 and TRBJ1-1; no clear D. The germline V gene has CDR1 MDHEN and CDR2 SYDVKM. This CDR3 comprises 13 residues. V gave up 6 bases and J gave up 4 bases, with 12 bases separating them. The CDR3 loop is CASSFQAGTEAFF. The CDR3, as DNA: TGTGCCAGCAGCTTCCAGGCGGGCACTGAAGCTTTCTTT.

V gene TRBV18 combines with J gene TRBJ2-1; 11 bases align to TRBD1. Germline CDR1 and CDR2: KGHSH and LQKENI. J lost 4 bases, V lost 5 bases, and 4 bases had no gene match. This CDR3 comprises 15 residues. The CDR3 nucleotides are TGTGCCAGCTCAACCGGGACAGGGGGATACAATGAGCAGTTCTTC. The encoded protein is CASSTGTGGYNEQFF.

The chain uses TRBV7-2 and TRBJ2-7; 11 nucleotides line up with TRBD2. The CDR3 length is 13 residues. The V segment lost 5 bases and the J segment 3 bases; nucleotides outside the gene matches: 0. From germline, CDR1 is SGHTA and CDR2 FQGNSA. The chain's CDR3 is CASSGTSGYEQYF. In DNA form, the CDR3 reads TGTGCCAGCAGCGGGACTAGCGGCTACGAGCAGTACTTC.

The gene calls are TRBV6-2 or TRBV6-3 and TRBJ2-1; TRBD2 agrees at 15 bases. CDR3 length equals 19 residues. Germline V CDR1 and CDR2: MNHEY, SVGEGT. Trimming cost V 0 bases and J 4 bases; bases outside gene matches: 7. This CDR3 reads CASSYSTGLAGGLYNEQFF. The CDR3 nucleotides are TGTGCCAGCAGTTACTCGACAGGACTAGCGGGGGGGCTATACAATGAGCAGTTCTTC.

The chain has TRBV19 and TRBJ1-2, with 8 bases aligning to TRBD1. The CDR3 consists of 16 residues. Looked up from germline, CDR1 is LNHDA and CDR2 is SQIVND (reference sequence). The V and J ends lost 4 bases and 3 bases, in that order; junction bases with no gene match: 10. For the CDR3, the DNA is TGTGCCAGTAGTAGGACCGGGACAGGTGGGGACTATGGCTACACCTTC. Its translation: CASSRTGTGGDYGYTF. Combining the CDR3 with reference TRBV19 and TRBJ1-2 gives the whole variable domain DGGITQSPKYLFRKEGQNVTLSCEQNLNHDAMYWYRQDPGQGLRLIYYSQIVNDFQKGDIAEGYSVSREKKESFPLTVTSAQKNPTAFYLCASSRTGTGGDYGYTFGSGTRLTVV.

The gene calls are TRBV28 and TRBJ2-7; 14 nucleotides line up with TRBD2. V was pared by 1 base and J by 2 bases, with 7 bases of the junction left unmatched. CDR3 length equals 18 residues. Per the germline V gene, CDR1 is MDHEN and CDR2 is SYDVKM. CDR3 sequence: CASSLLSGTSGRPYEQYF. In nucleotides, the CDR3 is TGTGCCAGCAGTTTATTAAGTGGGACTAGCGGGAGACCCTACGAGCAGTACTTC.

This clone came up a few times. The chain couples TRBV2 to TRBJ2-7; 8 nucleotides line up with TRBD1. CDR3 length equals 14 residues. Germline CDR1 SNHLY, CDR2 FYNNEI. The trim removed 3 bases at V and 6 bases at J, leaving 7 bases unmatched. The chain's CDR3 is CASSDLVTGVEQYF. The CDR3 DNA is TGTGCCAGCAGTGATTTGGTGACAGGGGTCGAGCAGTACTTC.

The chain combines TRBV6-6 with TRBJ2-1, with TRBD2 identical over 8 bases. V was clipped by 7 bases and J by 4 bases; unmatched bases: 9. Germline CDR1 MNHNY, CDR2 SVGAGI (reference sequence). The CDR3 runs 15 residues. In DNA, the CDR3 is TGTGCCAGCACCAAAGGGCTAGCGGGTTACAATGAGCAGTTCTTC. Amino acids: CASTKGLAGYNEQFF.

A few counts support this clone. V usage is TRBV5-1 and J usage is TRBJ1-4; D may be TRBD1 (5 bases). Germline V gene data show CDR1 as SGHRS and CDR2 as YFSETQ. V lost 0 bases and J lost 0, with 9 bases in between. CDR3 length: 16 amino acids. The CDR3 DNA reads TGCGCCAGCAGCTTGGGACAGCCCTCAACTAATGAAAAACTGTTTTTT. Encoded protein: CASSLGQPSTNEKLFF.

The chain couples TRBV2 to TRBJ2-2; 7 bases align to TRBD2. Germline assignment: CDR1 SNHLY and CDR2 FYNNEI. CDR3 size: 13 residues. J gave up 3 bases and V 7 bases, and 2 bases lay outside the gene matches. The CDR3 sequence: CASKGGDTGELFF. The CDR3 DNA is TGTGCCAGCAAGGGAGGGGACACCGGGGAGCTGTTTTTT. Based on the CDR3 plus reference TRBV2 and TRBJ2-2, the full variable domain is EPEVTQTPSHQVTQMGQEVILRCVPISNHLYFYWYRQILGQKVEFLVSFYNNEISEKSEIFDDQFSVERPDGSNFTLKIRSTKLEDSAMYFCASKGGDTGELFFGEGSRLTVL.

This rearrangement joins TRBV3-1 (or the pseudogene TRBV3-2) to TRBJ2-1; 7 bases match TRBD2. The V gene's germline CDR1 is LGHDT and CDR2 YNNKEL (reference sequence). This CDR3 contains 16 residues. Germline trimming cut 1 base from V and 7 bases from J; bases unmatched to any gene: 10. The CDR3 DNA is TGTGCCAGCAGCCAAGTCCCAGCGGGAAGGGCGAATGAGCAGTTCTTC. This encodes CASSQVPAGRANEQFF.

The chain combines TRBV14 with TRBJ2-6; tentative D call: TRBD1 (6 bases). The CDR3 has 22 amino acids. Germline loops: CDR1 SGHDN, CDR2 FVKESK. The V and J ends lost 1 base and 0 bases respectively, with 25 bases between them. CDR3 region: CASSQVSVGARLMTSGANVLTF. The CDR3 DNA follows: TGTGCCAGCAGCCAAGTATCCGTGGGGGCCCGACTAATGACCTCTGGGGCCAACGTCCTGACTTTC. Filled out from reference TRBV14 and TRBJ2-6, the complete variable domain reads EAGVTQFPSHSVIEKGQTVTLRCDPISGHDNLYWYRRVMGKEIKFLLHFVKESKQDESGMPNNRFLAERTGGTYSTLKVQPAELEDSGVYFCASSQVSVGARLMTSGANVLTFGAGSRLTVL.

This chain links TRBV5-1 with TRBJ2-7; D is possibly TRBD1 (5 bases). V was cut by 0 bases and J by 3 bases, with 16 bases left in between. This CDR3 has 16 residues. The germline CDR1 and CDR2 sequences are SGHRS and YFSETQ. Written as DNA, the CDR3 is TGCGCCAGCAGCTTGGATCCACAGGTCCGGCACTACGAGCAGTACTTC. This translates into CASSLDPQVRHYEQYF.

This chain joins TRBV2 and TRBJ1-1, with D maybe TRBD1 (5 bases). CDR1 is SNHLY, CDR2 FYNNEI, per germline. Between the trimmed V and J ends, which lost 2 bases and 1 base, there was a span of 11 bases. The CDR3 sequence is 15 residues long. CDR3 DNA sequence: TGTGCCAGCAGTGAATATGGGGGGAGGAACACTGAAGCTTTCTTT. This translates into CASSEYGGRNTEAFF.

A single count supports this clone. The chain uses TRBV19 and TRBJ2-4, with D perhaps TRBD2 (5 bases). Germline CDR1 LNHDA, CDR2 SQIVND (reference sequence). The CDR3 length is 17 residues. The V and J ends lost 3 bases and 2 bases respectively, with 17 bases between them. CDR3: CASSMQPGWESKNIQYF. The CDR3 DNA reads TGTGCCAGTAGTATGCAGCCGGGGTGGGAGTCCAAAAACATTCAGTACTTC.

This clone occurred once. The chain joins TRBV27 to TRBJ1-2, with 9 bases that match TRBD1. The CDR3 totals 12 residues. Germline loops: CDR1 MNHEY, CDR2 SMNVEV (reference sequence). The junction had 5 bases not matched to a gene; V was cut back by 9 bases and J by 6 bases. The CDR3 DNA follows: TGTGCCAGGCCGGACAGGGGCCATGGCTACACCTTC. It is translated as CARPDRGHGYTF.

The V and J genes are TRBV20-1 and TRBJ2-1, with 7 positions matching TRBD1. Trimming removed 3 bases from V and 12 bases from J; junction bases left unmatched: 5. The CDR3 consists of 11 residues. The germline V gene encodes CDR1 DFQATT and CDR2 SNEGSKA (reference sequence). This CDR3 is CSARLNRGQFF. Written as DNA, the CDR3 is TGCAGTGCTAGGTTGAACAGGGGGCAGTTCTTC.

The rearrangement links TRBV27 to TRBJ2-7; possibly TRBD2 for D (7 bases). The germline V gene encodes CDR1 MNHEY and CDR2 SMNVEV (reference sequence). There are 15 residues in the CDR3. With 2 bases removed from V and 1 base from J, the gap between germline ends came to 12 bases. In nucleotides, the CDR3 is TGTGCCAGCAGTTTACCACGGGGGGCTTCCTACGAGCAGTACTTC. Translating gives CASSLPRGASYEQYF.

This chain links TRBV29-1 with TRBJ1-2; D unclear. The CDR3 has 14 amino acids. The ends were cut back, 4 bases at V and 6 bases at J, with 18 bases in the middle. Per the germline V gene, CDR1 is SQVTM and CDR2 is ANQGSEA. The CDR3 sequence: CSVGPREFSDGYTF. The CDR3, as DNA: TGCAGCGTTGGACCACGGGAGTTCAGTGATGGCTACACCTTC.

J is TRBJ1-6 and V is TRBV2; tentatively, D is TRBD1 (6 bases). Germline CDR1 is SNHLY and CDR2 is FYNNEI. This CDR3 has 16 residues. V was cut by 6 bases and J by 10 bases, with 22 bases left in between. CDR3 sequence reads: CASSADAIQGGSPLHF. The DNA of the CDR3 is TGTGCCAGCAGCGCCGACGCTATACAGGGCGGATCACCCCTCCACTTT. Full variable domain (missing parts from reference TRBV2 and TRBJ1-6): EPEVTQTPSHQVTQMGQEVILRCVPISNHLYFYWYRQILGQKVEFLVSFYNNEISEKSEIFDDQFSVERPDGSNFTLKIRSTKLEDSAMYFCASSADAIQGGSPLHFGNGTRLTVT.